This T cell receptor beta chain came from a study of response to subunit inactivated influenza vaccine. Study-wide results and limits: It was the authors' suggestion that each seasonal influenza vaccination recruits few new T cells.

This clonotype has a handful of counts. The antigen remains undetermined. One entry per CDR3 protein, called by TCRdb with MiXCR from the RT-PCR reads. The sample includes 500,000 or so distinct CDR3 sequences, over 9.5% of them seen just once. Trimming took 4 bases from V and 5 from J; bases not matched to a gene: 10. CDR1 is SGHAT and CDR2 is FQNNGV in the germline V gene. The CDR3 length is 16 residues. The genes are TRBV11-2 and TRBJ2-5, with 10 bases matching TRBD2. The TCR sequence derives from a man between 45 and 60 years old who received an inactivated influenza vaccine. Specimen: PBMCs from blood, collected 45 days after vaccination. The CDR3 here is CASSSGKLAGLETQYF. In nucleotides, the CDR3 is TGTGCCAGCAGCTCAGGCAAACTAGCGGGATTGGAGACCCAGTACTTC.